The count of the clone carrying this T cell receptor beta chain is one. Residents of about two dozen US areas, aged roughly 18 to 89 years, made up the participants. Self-reported history from a screening survey and questionnaire set each donor's cohort. These data are taken from a study of blood T cell repertoires in COVID-19. Looking at the study overall: The cDNA or gDNA used as material had been derived from T cells, B-cell-depleted T cells, or PBMCs.

This CDR3 contains 16 residues. V shed 6 bases and J 7 bases; nucleotides not matched to a gene: 12. Original analysis: Estimation of nucleated cell counts was performed using reference gene primer amplification. Clones were sequenced by immunoSEQ multiplex PCR, and TCRdb holds only the in-frame ones, with some missing. That table supplies the V and J calls and clone size; D and trimming were determined from the DNA. The sample has about 350,000 clones, less than 90% seen once; the top ten hold approximately 0.99%. The sample taken for sequencing was PBMCs or T cells enriched from blood (not recorded which). The V gene is TRBV23-1, the J gene TRBJ1-6, with TRBD1 identical over 7 bases. TRBV23-1 has ORF status, its function being uncertain. The TCR comes from a woman younger than 45 who had recovered from COVID-19. In nucleotides, the CDR3 is TGCGCCAGCAGGGCACGACAGGGACGCCGAAATTCACCCCTCCACTTT. Protein product: CASRARQGRRNSPLHF.